The rows below give T cell receptor beta chains drawn from one sample of a study of shared clonotypes between healthy human individuals. The data were produced by immunoSEQ multiplex PCR, yet TCRdb's version contains in-frame clones alone and is incomplete. The repertoire holds about 1.5 million clones, with under 99% as singletons. What was sequenced was naive CD4+ T cells sorted from blood. These receptors all come from a man younger than 45 in good health. Both conserved end residues are part of each CDR3. The order of the fields is V gene, D gene, clone size, J gene, CDR3 protein, CDR3 DNA. D genes are given only for firm matches. Some rows have no size entry. The others give once, few or many, or a class for an expanded clone.

TRBV5-4	NA	NA	TRBJ1-1	CASSLMNTEAFF	TGTGCCAGCAGCCTAATGAACACTGAAGCTTTCTTT
TRBV12-5	NA	NA	TRBJ2-3	CASGLGQGSDTQYF	TGTGCTAGTGGTTTAGGGCAGGGTTCAGATACGCAGTATTTT
TRBV5-1	TRBD2	NA	TRBJ2-1	CASSLPLAGGKGEQFF	TGCGCCAGCAGCTTGCCCTTAGCGGGAGGTAAAGGTGAGCAGTTCTTC
TRBV18	NA	NA	TRBJ2-7	CASSGWGISYEQYF	TGTGCCAGCTCAGGGTGGGGGATCAGTTACGAGCAGTACTTC
TRBV7-2	NA	once	TRBJ2-1	CASSPTSSNEQFF	TGTGCCAGCAGCCCTACTAGCAGCAATGAGCAGTTCTTC
TRBV6-1	TRBD2	NA	TRBJ2-1	CASSGGGRRVYNEQFF	TGTGCCAGCAGTGGGGGGGGGAGAAGGGTTTACAATGAGCAGTTCTTC
TRBV18	NA	NA	TRBJ1-1	CASSTSGNTEAFF	TGTGCCAGCTCAACCTCAGGGAACACTGAAGCTTTCTTT
TRBV10-3	TRBD2	NA	TRBJ2-1	CAISEGPRTSANNEQFF	TGTGCCATCAGTGAGGGTCCGCGGACTAGCGCCAACAATGAGCAGTTCTTC
TRBV5-1	NA	once	TRBJ2-5	CASSLGPQGSGETQYF	TGCGCCAGCAGCTTGGGACCCCAGGGGAGCGGAGAGACCCAGTACTTC
TRBV6-6	NA	NA	TRBJ2-7	CASSYSARAEYEQYF	TGTGCCAGCAGTTACTCCGCCAGGGCCGAGTACGAGCAGTACTTC
TRBV28	NA	NA	TRBJ1-3	CACGAFGRTSGNTIYF	TGTGCCTGCGGGGCCTTTGGACGGACCTCTGGAAACACCATATATTTT
TRBV19	NA	NA	TRBJ2-5	CASSAITGAQETQYF	TGTGCCAGTAGTGCTATCACCGGGGCCCAAGAGACCCAGTACTTC
TRBV28	NA	NA	TRBJ1-2	CASSLFGGANYGYTF	TGTGCCAGCAGTTTATTCGGGGGAGCTAACTATGGCTACACCTTC
TRBV5-1	NA	once	TRBJ2-7	CASSLEQGGPYEQYF	TGCGCCAGCAGCTTGGAACAGGGCGGCCCCTACGAGCAGTACTTC
TRBV7-2	NA	NA	TRBJ2-7	CASSWSSGRYEQYF	TGTGCCAGCAGCTGGTCGTCGGGGCGGTACGAGCAGTACTTC
TRBV28	TRBD1	NA	TRBJ2-7	CASSRNRGPYEQYF	TGTGCCAGCAGTCGGAACAGGGGCCCCTACGAGCAGTACTTC
TRBV29-1	NA	NA	TRBJ1-1	CSVPLGREAEAFF	TGCAGCGTTCCCCTTGGCAGGGAGGCTGAAGCTTTCTTT
TRBV5-5	TRBD1	NA	TRBJ2-7	CASSSDRGIHEQYF	TGTGCCAGCAGCTCCGACAGGGGTATCCACGAGCAGTACTTC
TRBV7-3	TRBD2	NA	TRBJ2-7	CASSLEGSGTYSSYEQYF	TGTGCCAGCAGCTTAGAGGGGAGCGGGACGTACAGCTCCTACGAGCAGTACTTC
TRBV18	NA	NA	TRBJ1-1	CASSLGQPNTEAFF	TGTGCCAGCTCACTAGGACAGCCGAACACTGAAGCTTTCTTT
TRBV4-1	NA	NA	TRBJ1-5	CASSQDRAINQPQHF	TGCGCCAGCAGCCAGGACCGGGCCATAAATCAGCCCCAGCATTTT
TRBV5-1	NA	NA	TRBJ2-3	CASSLGGNPDTQYF	TGCGCCAGCAGCTTGGGAGGGAATCCAGATACGCAGTATTTT
TRBV18	NA	NA	TRBJ2-7	CASSPFPIHEQYF	TGTGCCAGCTCACCATTCCCAATTCACGAGCAGTACTTC
TRBV7-2	NA	NA	TRBJ2-7	CASSPREVNSYEQYF	TGTGCCAGCAGCCCCAGGGAAGTCAACTCCTACGAGCAGTACTTC
TRBV19	NA	NA	TRBJ2-6	CASRLSGANVLTF	TGTGCCAGCAGGCTCTCTGGGGCCAACGTCCTGACTTTC
TRBV19	NA	NA	TRBJ1-5	CASTEYSNQPQHF	TGTGCCAGTACCGAATATAGCAATCAGCCCCAGCATTTT
TRBV19	TRBD2	NA	TRBJ2-1	CASSSTGGDEQFF	TGTGCCAGTAGCTCCACTGGGGGGGATGAGCAGTTCTTC
TRBV29-1	NA	NA	TRBJ2-1	CSAERGIYNEQFF	TGCAGCGCCGAGAGGGGGATCTACAATGAGCAGTTCTTC
TRBV2	NA	NA	TRBJ2-5	CASSPRTRLEETQYF	TGTGCCAGCAGTCCGAGGACCAGGCTTGAGGAGACCCAGTACTTC
TRBV7-3	TRBD2	NA	TRBJ2-1	CASSSRLAGLNEQFF	TGTGCCAGCAGTTCCCGACTAGCGGGACTGAATGAGCAGTTCTTC
TRBV18	NA	NA	TRBJ2-3	CASSPSYTQDTQYF	TGTGCCAGCTCACCTTCCTATACGCAGGATACGCAGTATTTT
TRBV6-1	NA	NA	TRBJ1-5	CASSDYLGVTGSRAQPQHF	TGTGCCAGCAGTGACTATTTAGGGGTGACAGGTTCAAGGGCTCAGCCCCAGCATTTT
TRBV5-1	NA	NA	TRBJ2-2	CASSFTTGPGGATGELFF	TGCGCCAGCAGCTTCACGACGGGACCCGGGGGCGCGACCGGGGAGCTGTTTTTT
TRBV5-1	NA	NA	TRBJ2-7	CASGPSGWSGDEQYF	TGCGCCAGCGGGCCCTCGGGGTGGTCTGGGGACGAGCAGTACTTC
TRBV7-9	NA	NA	TRBJ2-1	CASSLEWRDSYNEQFF	TGTGCCAGCAGCTTAGAATGGCGGGACTCCTACAATGAGCAGTTCTTC
TRBV7-2	TRBD2	NA	TRBJ2-3	CASSKGSGSTDTQYF	TGTGCCAGCAGTAAAGGGAGCGGGAGTACAGATACGCAGTATTTT
TRBV6-1	TRBD1	NA	TRBJ1-3	CASSESRGQVSGNTIYF	TGTGCCAGCAGTGAATCCAGAGGACAGGTCTCTGGAAACACCATATATTTT
TRBV10-3	NA	NA	TRBJ2-5	CAISEGGGETQYF	TGTGCCATCAGTGAGGGGGGTGGGGAGACCCAGTACTTC
TRBV9	TRBD2	NA	TRBJ2-3	CASSVDGGSPDTQYF	TGTGCCAGCAGCGTAGACGGCGGGAGCCCAGATACGCAGTATTTT
TRBV28	TRBD2	NA	TRBJ2-7	CASSSILTSAHYEQYF	TGTGCCAGCAGTTCCATCCTCACTAGCGCACACTACGAGCAGTACTTC
TRBV11-2	NA	NA	TRBJ2-3	CASGRGSVGTDTQYF	TGTGCCAGCGGAAGGGGGTCTGTCGGCACAGATACGCAGTATTTT
TRBV18	NA	NA	TRBJ2-7	CASSRDTDYEQYF	TGTGCCAGCTCACGGGACACAGACTACGAGCAGTACTTC
TRBV6-5	NA	NA	TRBJ2-7	CASSYVQGGVEQYF	TGTGCCAGCAGTTACGTTCAGGGGGGTGTCGAGCAGTACTTC
TRBV7-2	TRBD2	NA	TRBJ2-5	CASSAGLAGVRETQYF	TGTGCCAGCAGCGCGGGACTAGCGGGAGTTCGAGAGACCCAGTACTTC
TRBV9	TRBD2	NA	TRBJ2-1	CASSATSVDNEQFF	TGTGCCAGCAGCGCGACTAGCGTTGACAATGAGCAGTTCTTC
TRBV7-3	NA	once	TRBJ2-1	CASSSLGNYNEQFF	TGTGCCAGCAGCTCCCTCGGCAACTACAATGAGCAGTTCTTC
TRBV6-5	NA	NA	TRBJ2-7	CASRGYEQYF	TGTGCCAGCAGGGGTTACGAGCAGTACTTC
TRBV4-1	NA	NA	TRBJ2-6	CASSQVVLSGANVLTF	TGCGCCAGCAGCCAAGTTGTCCTATCTGGGGCCAACGTCCTGACTTTC
TRBV28	NA	NA	TRBJ2-7	CASSLAPFFGQYF	TGTGCCAGCAGTTTGGCCCCCTTTTTCGGGCAGTACTTC
TRBV7-2	NA	NA	TRBJ1-4	CASRDGGRFNEKLFF	TGTGCCAGCAGGGACGGCGGGCGGTTTAATGAAAAACTGTTTTTT
TRBV10-2	NA	NA	TRBJ1-1	CASSEPRGEAFF	TGCGCCAGCAGTGAGCCCCGGGGGGAAGCTTTCTTT